The rows below give T cell receptor beta chains drawn from one sample of a study of CD8 T cells in ankylosing spondylitis. TCRdb itself ran the 5' RACE reads through MiXCR, one entry per CDR3 protein. Of about 800,000 distinct CDR3 sequences in the sample, around 11% are singletons; the top ten hold roughly 0.51%. Sequences were obtained from blood, either unsorted or a sorted T cell fraction (not recorded which). The source of these receptors is a male donor with ankylosing spondylitis. Both conserved end residues are part of each CDR3. The D gene is left open where the match is weak. Clone size is shown for a subset of rows, as once, few, many or a class of expanded clone.

V	size	J	D	CDR3	DNA
TRBV4-3	few	TRBJ2-7	TRBD2	CASSQAGGGTPYEQYF	TGCGCCAGCAGCCAAGCGGGCGGGGGAACCCCCTACGAGCAGTACTTC
TRBV29-1	-	TRBJ1-3	TRBD1	CSVSYRGGNTIYF	TGCAGCGTCAGTTACAGGGGTGGAAACACCATATATTTT
TRBV5-1	few	TRBJ2-7	-	CASSLNGSSSYEQYF	TGCGCCAGCAGCTTGAACGGCAGCAGCTCCTACGAGCAGTACTTC
TRBV20-1	-	TRBJ2-3	TRBD2	CSARSWRGDPDTQYF	TGCAGTGCTAGATCTTGGCGGGGGGACCCAGATACGCAGTATTTT
TRBV10-3	few	TRBJ1-6	TRBD1	CAISLQGVSGSPLHF	TGTGCCATCAGCCTACAGGGGGTCTCTGGCTCACCCCTCCACTTT
TRBV20-1	-	TRBJ1-4	-	CSALGQGIVYEKLFF	TGCAGTGCTCTTGGGCAGGGGATAGTTTATGAAAAACTGTTTTTT
TRBV20-1	-	TRBJ2-7	TRBD1	CSASGLRDSSYEQYF	TGCAGTGCTAGTGGCCTCCGGGACAGCTCCTACGAGCAGTACTTC
TRBV9	many	TRBJ1-2	-	CASSPTGNSNYGYTF	TGTGCCAGCAGCCCCACAGGGAACTCTAACTATGGCTACACCTTC
TRBV6-1	few	TRBJ2-1	-	CASTETGSGEQFF	TGTGCCAGCACCGAGACAGGAAGCGGTGAGCAGTTCTTC
TRBV12-3/TRBV12-4	once	TRBJ2-7	TRBD1	CASRKRDRPFGEQYF	TGTGCCAGCAGGAAAAGGGACAGGCCGTTCGGCGAGCAGTACTTC
TRBV20-1	once	TRBJ2-7	-	CSARDPRGATGSYEQYF	TGCAGTGCTAGAGACCCGAGGGGCGCTACCGGTTCCTACGAGCAGTACTTC
TRBV20-1	-	TRBJ2-7	-	CSAREARGANEQYF	TGCAGTGCTAGAGAGGCCAGGGGGGCAAACGAGCAGTACTTC
TRBV11-2	many	TRBJ2-1	TRBD1	CASSLTGQAIREQFF	TGTGCCAGCAGCTTAACTGGACAGGCAATTCGTGAGCAGTTCTTC
TRBV6-1	few	TRBJ2-5	TRBD2	CASSKSLFSGGPSGETQYF	TGTGCCAGCAGCAAGTCACTTTTTTCGGGAGGGCCATCGGGGGAGACCCAGTACTTC
TRBV20-1	few	TRBJ2-1	-	CSARDLASTNEQFF	TGCAGTGCTAGAGATCTGGCTAGCACAAATGAGCAGTTCTTC
TRBV6-5	-	TRBJ1-2	-	CASSYSRDGIENTF	TGTGCCAGCAGTTACTCAAGGGACGGAATAGAGAACACCTTC
TRBV7-8	-	TRBJ2-2	-	CASSLGWGNGELFF	TGTGCCAGCAGCTTAGGATGGGGAAACGGGGAGCTGTTTTTT
TRBV10-3	-	TRBJ1-1	-	CAISGYQGEAFF	TGTGCCATCAGTGGATATCAGGGGGAAGCTTTCTTT
TRBV20-1	-	TRBJ1-6	-	CSARDGFSPLHF	TGCAGTGCTAGAGACGGGTTTTCACCCCTCCACTTT
TRBV6-1	-	TRBJ1-4	-	CASSPGSSSEKLFF	TGTGCCAGCAGTCCAGGGAGTTCGAGTGAAAAACTGTTTTTT
TRBV9	many	TRBJ1-1	-	CASSVSGRGNEEAFF	TGTGCCAGCAGCGTAAGCGGTAGGGGAAACGAGGAAGCTTTCTTT
TRBV4-3	-	TRBJ2-7	-	CASSHSGRGYEQYF	TGCGCCAGCAGCCACAGCGGCCGAGGCTACGAGCAGTACTTC
TRBV6-5	-	TRBJ1-5	-	CASSYSQGFGNQPQHF	TGTGCCAGCAGTTACTCACAGGGTTTTGGCAATCAGCCCCAGCATTTT
TRBV20-1	few	TRBJ1-4	TRBD1	CSAPDRVVTTNEKLFF	TGCAGTGCTCCGGACAGGGTAGTCACAACTAATGAAAAACTGTTTTTT
TRBV7-2	-	TRBJ2-3	-	CASRLQGYTDTQYF	TGTGCCAGCAGGTTACAGGGTTACACAGATACGCAGTATTTT
TRBV12-3/TRBV12-4	few	TRBJ2-1	-	CASTPYNEQFF	TGTGCCAGCACCCCTTACAATGAGCAGTTCTTC
TRBV12-3/TRBV12-4	many	TRBJ1-5	-	CASSSFGTLSQPQHF	TGTGCCAGCAGTAGTTTCGGGACCCTTAGTCAGCCCCAGCATTTT
TRBV5-1	few	TRBJ2-5	-	CASSLRRGAEETQYF	TGCGCCAGCAGCCTAAGAAGGGGCGCGGAAGAGACCCAGTACTTC
TRBV5-1	-	TRBJ2-7	TRBD1	CASSLRGQVNPSYEQYF	TGCGCCAGCAGCCTGAGGGGACAGGTCAATCCCTCCTACGAGCAGTACTTC
TRBV12-3/TRBV12-4	few	TRBJ2-1	-	CASSFLGGNEQFF	TGTGCCAGCAGTTTTCTGGGAGGCAATGAGCAGTTCTTC
TRBV20-1	few	TRBJ2-7	TRBD1	CSARTGTGSAYEQYF	TGCAGTGCTAGAACAGGGACAGGGTCGGCCTACGAGCAGTACTTC
TRBV6-5	-	TRBJ2-7	-	CASSYSKWGYEQYF	TGTGCCAGCAGTTACTCGAAATGGGGTTACGAGCAGTACTTC
TRBV5-1	-	TRBJ1-1	TRBD1	CASSFFGQGVTEAFF	TGCGCCAGCAGCTTCTTCGGACAGGGCGTCACTGAAGCTTTCTTT
TRBV20-1	few	TRBJ1-6	-	CSARRGGLYNSPLHF	TGCAGTGCTCGAAGGGGGGGCCTCTATAATTCACCCCTCCACTTT
TRBV29-1	few	TRBJ1-2	-	CSVGFMGGGYTF	TGCAGCGTTGGGTTTATGGGGGGTGGCTACACCTTC
TRBV6-5	-	TRBJ2-7	-	CASSYSRERFYEQYF	TGTGCCAGCAGTTACTCCCGGGAGCGGTTCTACGAGCAGTACTTC
TRBV12-3/TRBV12-4	many	TRBJ2-7	-	CASRLIAGRQYF	TGTGCCAGCAGGTTAATTGCGGGGCGGCAGTACTTC
TRBV7-2	few	TRBJ2-7	-	CASSLDPLATDEQYF	TGTGCCAGCAGCTTAGATCCTCTAGCGACAGACGAGCAGTACTTC
TRBV6-5	few	TRBJ2-7	-	CAAAGNGEQYF	TGTGCCGCCGCAGGGAATGGCGAGCAGTACTTC
TRBV9	-	TRBJ2-5	-	CASSVVGGGETQYF	TGTGCCAGCAGCGTAGTAGGGGGAGGGGAGACCCAGTACTTC
TRBV6-1	-	TRBJ1-6	-	CASNPGPTNSPLHF	TGTGCCAGCAACCCGGGACCGACAAATTCACCCCTCCACTTT
TRBV12-3/TRBV12-4	many	TRBJ1-5	-	CASSHGYSNQPQHF	TGTGCCAGCAGTCACGGATATAGCAATCAGCCCCAGCATTTT
TRBV21-1	few	TRBJ2-3	-	CASSSRGNLVAGPDTQYF	TGTGCCAGCAGCTCCCGGGGGAATCTAGTAGCGGGTCCAGATACGCAGTATTTT
TRBV7-9	-	TRBJ2-1	-	CASSLFQGNNEQFF	TGTGCCAGCAGCTTATTCCAGGGAAACAATGAGCAGTTCTTC
TRBV5-5	few	TRBJ2-3	TRBD1	CASSLQGAPSTDTQYF	TGTGCCAGCAGTTTGCAGGGGGCCCCTAGCACAGATACGCAGTATTTT
TRBV6-1	-	TRBJ1-4	TRBD1	CASSPRTGGNEKLFF	TGTGCCAGCAGTCCCAGAACAGGGGGGAATGAAAAACTGTTTTTT
TRBV7-3	few	TRBJ1-6	-	CASSNEGQVYNSPLHF	TGTGCCAGCAGCAACGAAGGGCAGGTTTATAATTCACCCCTCCACTTT
TRBV29-1	few	TRBJ2-2	-	CSVGQRPNTGELFF	TGCAGCGTTGGACAACGGCCGAACACCGGGGAGCTGTTTTTT
TRBV6-2/TRBV6-3	-	TRBJ2-3	TRBD2	CASSPPTSQRLYTQYF	TGTGCCAGCAGCCCCCCGACTAGCCAGCGCTTGTATACGCAGTATTTT
TRBV12-3/TRBV12-4	many	TRBJ2-3	-	CASMGRLTDTQYF	TGTGCCAGCATGGGCAGGCTCACAGATACGCAGTATTTT
TRBV20-1	-	TRBJ2-5	TRBD1	CSARDPRGHGETQYF	TGCAGTGCTAGAGACCCCAGGGGGCATGGGGAGACCCAGTACTTC
TRBV5-1	many	TRBJ2-7	TRBD1	CASSLAKTGGGWEQYF	TGCGCCAGCAGCTTGGCCAAGACAGGGGGTGGATGGGAGCAGTACTTC